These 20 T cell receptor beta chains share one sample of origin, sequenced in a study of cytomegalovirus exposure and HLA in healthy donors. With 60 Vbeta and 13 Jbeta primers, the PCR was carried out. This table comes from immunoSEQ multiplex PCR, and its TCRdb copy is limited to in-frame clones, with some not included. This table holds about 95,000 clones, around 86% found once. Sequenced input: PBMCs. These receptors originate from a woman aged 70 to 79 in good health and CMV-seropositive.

The CDR3 region has the DNA TGTGCCAGCAGCTCCCCTGGACTAGCGGGAGGGCCTGGCGAGCAGTACTTC. Protein sequence: CASSSPGLAGGPGEQYF. The chain recombines TRBV7-9 with TRBJ2-7; 15 nucleotides match TRBD2. The CDR3 has 17 amino acids. Germline lookup yields CDR1 SEHNR and CDR2 FQNEAQ (reference sequence). J lost 6 bases, V lost 4 bases, and 10 bases had no gene match.

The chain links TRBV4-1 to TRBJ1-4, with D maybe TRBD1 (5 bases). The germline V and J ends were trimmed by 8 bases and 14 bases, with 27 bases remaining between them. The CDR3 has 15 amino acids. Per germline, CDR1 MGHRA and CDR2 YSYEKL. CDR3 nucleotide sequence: TGCGCCAGCTCCCGGGACCGAGAGGGGAGGGATAATCTGTTTTTT. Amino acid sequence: CASSRDREGRDNLFF.

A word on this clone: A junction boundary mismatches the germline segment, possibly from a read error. The CDR3 spells CAGRQVSTEQYF. The CDR3 bases are TGTGCCGGCAGACAGGTGTCAACGGAGCAGTACTTC. The chain recombines TRBV2 with TRBJ2-7; possible D gene TRBD1, 6 bases. The germline V gene has CDR1 SNHLY and CDR2 FYNNEI. The length of the CDR3 is 12 residues.

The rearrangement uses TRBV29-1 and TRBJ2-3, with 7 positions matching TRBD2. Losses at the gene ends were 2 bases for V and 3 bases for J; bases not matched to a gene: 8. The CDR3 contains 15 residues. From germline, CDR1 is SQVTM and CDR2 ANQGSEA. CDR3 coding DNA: TGCAGCGTTGAAAGGGCGGGAGAAGGTACAGATACGCAGTATTTT. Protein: CSVERAGEGTDTQYF.

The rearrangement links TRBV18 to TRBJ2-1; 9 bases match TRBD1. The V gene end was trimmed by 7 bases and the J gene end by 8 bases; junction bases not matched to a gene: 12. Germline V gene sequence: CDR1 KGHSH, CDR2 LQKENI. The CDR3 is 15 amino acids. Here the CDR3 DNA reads TGTGCCAGCTACACCAGGGACAGGGTTTTCGATGAGCAGTTCTTC. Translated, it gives CASYTRDRVFDEQFF. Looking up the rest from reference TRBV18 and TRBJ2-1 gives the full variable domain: NAGVMQNPRHLVRRRGQEARLRCSPMKGHSHVYWYRQLPEEGLKFMVYLQKENIIDESGMPKERFSAEFPKEGPSILRIQQVVRGDSAAYFCASYTRDRVFDEQFFGPGTRLTVL.

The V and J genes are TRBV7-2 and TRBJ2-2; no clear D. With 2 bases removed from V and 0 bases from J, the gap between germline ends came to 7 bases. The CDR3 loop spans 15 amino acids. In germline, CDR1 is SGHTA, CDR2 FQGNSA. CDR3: CASSLSRANTGELFF. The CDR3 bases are TGTGCCAGCAGCTTAAGCCGAGCGAACACCGGGGAGCTGTTTTTT.

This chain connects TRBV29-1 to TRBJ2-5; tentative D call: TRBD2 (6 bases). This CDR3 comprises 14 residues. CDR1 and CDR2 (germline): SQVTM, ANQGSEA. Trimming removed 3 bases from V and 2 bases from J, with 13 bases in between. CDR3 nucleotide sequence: TGCAGCGTTGAGTTGCGGGGCCCACAAGAGACCCAGTACTTC. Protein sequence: CSVELRGPQETQYF.

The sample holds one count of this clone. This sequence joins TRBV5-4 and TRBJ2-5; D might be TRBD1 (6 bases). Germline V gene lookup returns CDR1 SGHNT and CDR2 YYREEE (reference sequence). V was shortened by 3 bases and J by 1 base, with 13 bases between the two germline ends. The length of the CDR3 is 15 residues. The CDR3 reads CASSSPGHLQETQYF. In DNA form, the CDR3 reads TGTGCCAGCAGCTCCCCGGGACATCTCCAAGAGACCCAGTACTTC.

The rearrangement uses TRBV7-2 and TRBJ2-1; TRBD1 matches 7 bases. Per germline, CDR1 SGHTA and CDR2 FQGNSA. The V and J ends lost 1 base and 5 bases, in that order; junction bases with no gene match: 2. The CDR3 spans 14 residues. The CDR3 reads CASSLGDSNNEQFF. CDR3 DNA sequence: TGTGCCAGCAGCTTAGGGGACAGTAACAATGAGCAGTTCTTC.

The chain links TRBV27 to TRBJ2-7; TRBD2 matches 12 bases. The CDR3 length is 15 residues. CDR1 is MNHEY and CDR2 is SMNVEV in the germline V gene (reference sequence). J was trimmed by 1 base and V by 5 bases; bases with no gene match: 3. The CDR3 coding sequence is TGTGCCAGCAGTAACCTAGCGGGAGGGTCCTACGAGCAGTACTTC. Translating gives CASSNLAGGSYEQYF.

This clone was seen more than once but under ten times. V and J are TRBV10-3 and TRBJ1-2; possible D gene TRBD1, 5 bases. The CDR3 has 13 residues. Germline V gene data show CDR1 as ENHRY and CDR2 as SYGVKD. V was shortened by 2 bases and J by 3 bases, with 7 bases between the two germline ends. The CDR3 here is CAISEQGDYGYTF. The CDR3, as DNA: TGTGCCATCAGTGAGCAGGGTGACTATGGCTACACCTTC.

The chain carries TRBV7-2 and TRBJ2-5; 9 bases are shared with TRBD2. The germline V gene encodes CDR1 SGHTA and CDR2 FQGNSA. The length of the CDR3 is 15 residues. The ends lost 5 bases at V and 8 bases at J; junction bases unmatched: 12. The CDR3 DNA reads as TGTGCCAGCAGCCCCGCTAGCGGGACGGGAAATACCCAGTACTTC. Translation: CASSPASGTGNTQYF. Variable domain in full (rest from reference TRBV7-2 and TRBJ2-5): GAGVSQSPSNKVTEKGKDVELRCDPISGHTALYWYRQSLGQGLEFLIYFQGNSAPDKSGLPSDRFSAERTGGSVSTLTIQRTQQEDSAVYLCASSPASGTGNTQYFGPGTRLLVL.

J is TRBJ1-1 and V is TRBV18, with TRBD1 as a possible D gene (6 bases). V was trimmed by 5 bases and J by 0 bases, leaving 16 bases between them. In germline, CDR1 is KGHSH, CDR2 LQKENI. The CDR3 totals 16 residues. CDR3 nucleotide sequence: TGTGCCAGCTCATCTAAGGACAGACTCATGAACACTGAAGCTTTCTTT. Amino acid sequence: CASSSKDRLMNTEAFF.

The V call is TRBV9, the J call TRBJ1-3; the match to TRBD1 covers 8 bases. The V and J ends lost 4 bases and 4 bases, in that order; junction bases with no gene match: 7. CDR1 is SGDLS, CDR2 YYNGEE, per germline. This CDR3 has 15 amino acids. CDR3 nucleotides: TGTGCCAGCAGCCCAGGGACAGGTGAAGGAAACACCATATATTTT. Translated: CASSPGTGEGNTIYF.

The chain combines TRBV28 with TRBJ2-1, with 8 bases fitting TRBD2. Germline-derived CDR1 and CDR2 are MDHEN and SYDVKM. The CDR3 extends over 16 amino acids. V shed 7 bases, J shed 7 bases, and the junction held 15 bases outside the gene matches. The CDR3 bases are TGTGCCAGCACCTTCCCAGAGGGACTAGGTGTGAATGAGCAGTTCTTC. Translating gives CASTFPEGLGVNEQFF.

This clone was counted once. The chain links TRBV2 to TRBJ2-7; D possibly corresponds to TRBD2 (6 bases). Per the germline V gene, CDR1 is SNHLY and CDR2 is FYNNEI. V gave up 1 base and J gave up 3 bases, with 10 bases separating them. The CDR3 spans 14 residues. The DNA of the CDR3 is TGTGCCAGCAGTGAAGTAAAGGGACTCTACGAGCAGTACTTC. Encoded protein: CASSEVKGLYEQYF. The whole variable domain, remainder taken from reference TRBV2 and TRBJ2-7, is EPEVTQTPSHQVTQMGQEVILRCVPISNHLYFYWYRQILGQKVEFLVSFYNNEISEKSEIFDDQFSVERPDGSNFTLKIRSTKLEDSAMYFCASSEVKGLYEQYFGPGTRLTVT.

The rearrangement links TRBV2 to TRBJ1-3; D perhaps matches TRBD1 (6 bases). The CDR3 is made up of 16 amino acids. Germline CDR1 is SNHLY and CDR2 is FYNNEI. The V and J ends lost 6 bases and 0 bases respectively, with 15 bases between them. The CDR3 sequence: CASRLQGRVSGNTIYF. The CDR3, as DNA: TGTGCCAGCAGGTTACAGGGCCGAGTCTCTGGAAACACCATATATTTT. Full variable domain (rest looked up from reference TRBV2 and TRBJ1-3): EPEVTQTPSHQVTQMGQEVILRCVPISNHLYFYWYRQILGQKVEFLVSFYNNEISEKSEIFDDQFSVERPDGSNFTLKIRSTKLEDSAMYFCASRLQGRVSGNTIYFGEGSWLTVV.

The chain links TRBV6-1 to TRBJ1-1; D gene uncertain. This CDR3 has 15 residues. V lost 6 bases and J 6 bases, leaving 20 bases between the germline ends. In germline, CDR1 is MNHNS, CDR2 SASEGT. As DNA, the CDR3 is TGTGCCAGCAGCCGCCGGACGGAGAGGGCGGCTGAAGCTTTCTTT. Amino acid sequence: CASSRRTERAAEAFF.

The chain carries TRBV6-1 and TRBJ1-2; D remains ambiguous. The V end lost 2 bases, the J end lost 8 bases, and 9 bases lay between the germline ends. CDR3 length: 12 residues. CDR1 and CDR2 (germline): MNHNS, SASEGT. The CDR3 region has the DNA TGTGCCAGCAGTGAACGATTCGGGGGCTACACCTTC. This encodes CASSERFGGYTF.

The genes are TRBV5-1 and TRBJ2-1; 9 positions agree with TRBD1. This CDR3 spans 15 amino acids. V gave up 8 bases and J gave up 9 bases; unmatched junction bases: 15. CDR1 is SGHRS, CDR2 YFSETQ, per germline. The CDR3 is CASTSSTGGGSEQFF. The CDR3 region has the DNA TGCGCCAGTACCTCGTCCACAGGGGGCGGGTCTGAGCAGTTCTTC.